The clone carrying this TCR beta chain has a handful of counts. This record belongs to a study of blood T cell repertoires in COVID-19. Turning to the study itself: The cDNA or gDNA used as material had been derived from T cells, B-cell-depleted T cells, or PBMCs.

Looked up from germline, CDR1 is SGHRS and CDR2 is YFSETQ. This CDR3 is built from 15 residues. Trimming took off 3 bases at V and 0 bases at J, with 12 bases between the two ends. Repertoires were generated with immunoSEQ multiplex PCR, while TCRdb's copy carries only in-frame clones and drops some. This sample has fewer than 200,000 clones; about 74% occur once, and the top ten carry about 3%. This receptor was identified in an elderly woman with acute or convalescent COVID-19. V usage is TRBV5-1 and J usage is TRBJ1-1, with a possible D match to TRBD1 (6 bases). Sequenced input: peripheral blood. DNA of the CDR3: TGCGCCAGCAGCTCGGGGGGACATTTGAACACTGAAGCTTTCTTT. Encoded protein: CASSSGGHLNTEAFF.